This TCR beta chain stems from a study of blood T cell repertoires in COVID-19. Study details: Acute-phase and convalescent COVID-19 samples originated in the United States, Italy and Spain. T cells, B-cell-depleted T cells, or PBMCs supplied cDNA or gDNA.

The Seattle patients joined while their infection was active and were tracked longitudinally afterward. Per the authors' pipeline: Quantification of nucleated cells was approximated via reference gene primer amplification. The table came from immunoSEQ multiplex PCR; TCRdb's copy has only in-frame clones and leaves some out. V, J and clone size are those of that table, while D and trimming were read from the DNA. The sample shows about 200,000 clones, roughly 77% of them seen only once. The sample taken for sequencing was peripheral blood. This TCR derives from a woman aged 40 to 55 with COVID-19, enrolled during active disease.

CDR3: CASSQQTGDNSPLHF. CDR3 in DNA: TGCGCCAGCAGCCAACAGACAGGAGATAATTCACCCCTCCACTTT. V usage is TRBV4-1 and J usage is TRBJ1-6, with a tentative D call TRBD1 (6 bases). The CDR3 loop spans 15 amino acids. Trimming shortened V by 2 bases and J by 5 bases, and 10 bases separated the two germline ends. Per germline, CDR1 MGHRA and CDR2 YSYEKL.